The text below deals with one TCR beta chain. This clonotype was counted only a few times. The antigen it binds to is not known. This may come from a read error, since a much larger clone is one base off. Systemically healthy Caucasian individuals from Russia, 35 to 40 in total and aged about 6 to 95 years, were included as donors. Each donor gave 8 to 10 milliliters of peripheral blood, collected into EDTA-treated Vacutainer tubes. Ficoll-Paque density-gradient centrifugation was used to isolate PBMCs, with at least 7 million per sample. Total RNA, at least 5 micrograms per sample, was extracted from PBMCs with Trizol reagent. For every donor, flow cytometry on a PBMC aliquot measured the percentage of naive CD45RAhigh/CD27high T cells. This entry comes from a study of blood T cells in healthy people across ages (dated by TCRdb to between 2014 and 2017). Broadly, across the study: In model experiments, roughly one uniquely barcoded TCR beta cDNA molecule per two T cells was captured by template switching. Using deep sequencing normalized with unique cDNA molecular identifiers, the study measured how TCR beta repertoire diversity changes with age. The donors were divided into four age groups: young (average about 15 years), middle-aged (approximately 42), aged (about 62) and long-lived (nearly 85). To avoid experimental bias, donors of different ages were randomly spread across the sequencing lanes. Using the same blood draw, the study looked at two additional independent replicas of 1 million unique cDNA reads for two donors, one aged 18 to 29 and the other aged 80 or older. The study at large found these results: Estimates of total diversity based on one million sequenced T cells were regarded as lower bounds and as underestimates. Compared with the aged group, the long-lived group had more naive CD4+ T cells, fewer expanded clones and increased TCR diversity, a pattern suggesting age selection. Observed TCR beta diversity per million T cells fell roughly linearly with age, and a significant reduction was already apparent by age roughly 40. A strong correlation was found between observed TCR beta diversity and the percentage of naive T cells measured by flow cytometry. Since profiling was done on bulk unsorted PBMCs, naive and antigen-experienced compartments could not be conclusively compared. Donor CMV infection status was unknown, potentially confounding age-related changes in expanded clonotypes.

Library generation was performed with 5' RACE. TCRdb names Illumina HiSeq 2500 as the instrument used. The second PCR ran for roughly 7 to 11 cycles and used a J-beta primer mix along with a sample-barcoded 5' primer. Each TCR beta cDNA molecule received a unique molecular identifier from a template-switch 5' adaptor carrying 12 random nucleotides. Each sample yielded at least 2.5 million CDR3-containing paired-end reads. The Mint cDNA synthesis kit, primed by a TRBC-specific oligonucleotide, was used to synthesize first-strand cDNA from all RNA. All cDNA was treated with uracil-DNA glycosylase and then went through a first 18-cycle PCR with the universal primers M1SS and BC2_uni_R. In the original analysis: For normalization, 1 million high-quality reads, each with a distinct molecular identifier, were randomly selected from each sample. Instead of being binned into consensus sequences, reads that shared molecular identifiers were thrown out. MiTCR, with a Q25 quality threshold and the strictest error-elimination algorithm, was used for CDR3 identification, clonotype clustering and error correction. A nonparametric unseen species model using Euler transformation provided a lower-bound estimate of total TCR beta diversity. TCRdb reworked the public reads: Q25 trimming with fastp, MiXCR clone assembly, productive beta chains retained. Entries that share a CDR3 protein sequence are merged under the most common genes and DNA. The V and J calls and clone size are TCRdb's, not the authors'. This sample has about 640,000 distinct CDR3 sequences in its table, and roughly 30% of those were observed once. Around 14% of the sample belongs to the ten largest clones.

What was sequenced was blood. This TCR was recovered from a woman aged 80 or over in good health.

The CDR3 corresponds to CSAHTGGDSNEQYF. At the DNA level, the sequence is TGCAGTGCCCACACGGGGGGGGATAGTAATGAGCAGTACTTC. The V and J genes are TRBV20-1 and TRBJ2-5; TRBD2 aligns with 8 central bases. The CDR3 runs 14 amino acids, cysteine and phenylalanine included. The kept DNA is CDR3 alone, 42 bases in frame from the first base. Clipping removes 6 bases from V and 11 bases from J, with 17 as the unmatched junction base count. Reading the germline V gene (reference sequence) gives CDR1 DFQATT and CDR2 SNEGSKA.